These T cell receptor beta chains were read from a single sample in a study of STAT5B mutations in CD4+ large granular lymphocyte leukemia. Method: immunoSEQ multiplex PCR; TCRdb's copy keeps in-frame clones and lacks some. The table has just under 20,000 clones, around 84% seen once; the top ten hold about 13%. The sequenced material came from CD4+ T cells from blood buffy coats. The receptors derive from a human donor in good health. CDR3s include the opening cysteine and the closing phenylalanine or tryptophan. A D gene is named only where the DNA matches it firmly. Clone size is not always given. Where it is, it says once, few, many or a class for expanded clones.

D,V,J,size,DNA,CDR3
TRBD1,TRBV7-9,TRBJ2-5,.,TGTGCCAGCAGCCACCCAATCGACAGGGGGATGGTTAGGGAGACCCAGTACTTC,CASSHPIDRGMVRETQYF
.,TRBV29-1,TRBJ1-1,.,TGCAGCGTTGCCTGGCAGGGTACGGCTTTCTTT,CSVAWQGTAFF
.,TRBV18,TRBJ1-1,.,TGTGCCAGCTCACCAGGGACGGCGAACACTGAAGCTTTCTTT,CASSPGTANTEAFF
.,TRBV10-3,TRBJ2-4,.,TGTGCCATCAGTTACGCACAGGGTGGGGACATTCAGTACTTC,CAISYAQGGDIQYF
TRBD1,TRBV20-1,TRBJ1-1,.,TGCAGTGCCCCGGACAGGCGTGAAGCTTTCTTT,CSAPDRREAFF
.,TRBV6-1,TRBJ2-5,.,TGTGCCAGCACGAGGGCTAGTCTGGAGACCCAGTACTTC,CASTRASLETQYF
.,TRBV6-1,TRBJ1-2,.,TGTGCCAGCAGTGAAGCTACCTCAATCTATGGCTACACCTTC,CASSEATSIYGYTF
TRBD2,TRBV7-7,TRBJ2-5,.,TGTGCCAGCAGCTTAGATCTAGCGGGAGGAAAAGAGACCCAGTACTTC,CASSLDLAGGKETQYF
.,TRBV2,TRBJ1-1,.,TGTGCCAGCGAGGTCAAGGGGCAGGGAACTGAAGCTTTCTTT,CASEVKGQGTEAFF
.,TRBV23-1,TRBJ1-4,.,TGCGCCAGCGTCACCACAACTAATGAAAAACTGTTTTTT,CASVTTTNEKLFF
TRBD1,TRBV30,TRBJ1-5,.,TGTGCCTGGAGTGTACCGCTCGGGACAGGGGCTGATCAGCCCCAGCATTTT,CAWSVPLGTGADQPQHF
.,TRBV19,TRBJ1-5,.,TGTGCCAGTAGTATAGCCAACAGGCTCAATCAGCCCCAGCATTTT,CASSIANRLNQPQHF
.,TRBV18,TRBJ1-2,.,TGTGCCAGCTCACCAATTCGGGGGAATAACTATGGCTACACCTTC,CASSPIRGNNYGYTF
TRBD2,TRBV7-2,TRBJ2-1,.,TGTGCCAGCAGCTTACTGGCGGGAGTGAGCAATGAGCAGTTCTTC,CASSLLAGVSNEQFF
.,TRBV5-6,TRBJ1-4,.,TGTGCCAGCAGCCCTAAAGGGAGGGGTGAAAAACTGTTTTTT,CASSPKGRGEKLFF
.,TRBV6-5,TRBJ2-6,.,TGTGCCAGCAGATCTACCTCTGGGGCCAACGTCCTGACTTTC,CASRSTSGANVLTF
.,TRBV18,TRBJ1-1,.,TGTGCCAGCTCACTAGAGGAGGGGAAAACTGAAGCTTTCTTT,CASSLEEGKTEAFF
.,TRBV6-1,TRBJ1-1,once,TGTGCCAGCAGTGCCCAGACAGGCCTGAACACTGAAGCTTTCTTT,CASSAQTGLNTEAFF
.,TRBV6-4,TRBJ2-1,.,TGTGCCAGCAGTGCCGGGACCTCCTTTATCTTC,CASSAGTSFIF
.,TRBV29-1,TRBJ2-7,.,TGCAGCGTTGCTGGGCCCAGAGTCTACGAGCAGTACTTC,CSVAGPRVYEQYF
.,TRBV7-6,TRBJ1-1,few,TGTGCCAGCAGCCCCCTGAGGGGAGGCACTGAAGCTTTCTTT,CASSPLRGGTEAFF
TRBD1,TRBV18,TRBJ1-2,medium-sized,TGTGCCAGCTCACCACCGCTGACAGGGTTTTTCGCTTATAACTATGGCTACACCTTC,CASSPPLTGFFAYNYGYTF
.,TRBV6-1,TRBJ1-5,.,TGTGCCAGCAGTGATATCAGTGATCAGCCCCAGCATTTT,CASSDISDQPQHF
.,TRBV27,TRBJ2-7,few,TGTGCCAGCAGACCTGCCCGGGGACAAGGATACGAGCAGTACTTC,CASRPARGQGYEQYF
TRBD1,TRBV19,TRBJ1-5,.,TGTGCCAGTAGTACCACAGGGGAGGGTCAGCCCCAGCATTTT,CASSTTGEGQPQHF
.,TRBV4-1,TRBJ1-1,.,TGCGCCAGCAGCCAAGATTGGCAAATGAACACTGAAGCTTTCTTT,CASSQDWQMNTEAFF
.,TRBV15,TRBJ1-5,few,TGTGCCACCAGCAGGGTCACAGGGAGCAATCAGCCCCAGCATTTT,CATSRVTGSNQPQHF
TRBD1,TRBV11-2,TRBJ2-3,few,TGTGCCAGCAGCACTCCCAGGGGGCCCACAGATACGCAGTATTTT,CASSTPRGPTDTQYF
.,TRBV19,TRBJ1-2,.,TGTGCCAGTAGCCGGGATAGTGGGGGTCTTTATGGCTACACCTTC,CASSRDSGGLYGYTF
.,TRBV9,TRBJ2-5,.,TGTGCCAGCAGCGTCGTGGTGGGGCGCGATGAGACCCAGTACTTC,CASSVVVGRDETQYF
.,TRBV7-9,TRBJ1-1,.,TGTGCCAGCAGCTTGGTCAGTGGCACTGAAGCTTTCTTT,CASSLVSGTEAFF
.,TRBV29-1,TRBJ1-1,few,TGCAGCGTACTTCAGGGGAACACTGAAGCTTTCTTT,CSVLQGNTEAFF
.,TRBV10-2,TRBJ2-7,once,TGCGCCAGCAGTGAGTCGGTCCACGAGCAGTACTTC,CASSESVHEQYF
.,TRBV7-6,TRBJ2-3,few,TGTGCCAGCAGCTTAGCGGCAGGGGTAGGAGATACGCAGTATTTT,CASSLAAGVGDTQYF
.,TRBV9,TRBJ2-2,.,TGTGCCAGCAGCACCTTAGCGACGAACACCGGGGAGCTGTTTTTT,CASSTLATNTGELFF
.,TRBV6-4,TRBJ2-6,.,TGTGCCAGCAGTAGGACGCAAGGGGCCAACGTCCTGACTTTC,CASSRTQGANVLTF
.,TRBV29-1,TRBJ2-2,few,TGCAGCGTTACGGATTCCTTTTCGACCGGGGAGCTGTTTTTT,CSVTDSFSTGELFF
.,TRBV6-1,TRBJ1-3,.,TGTGCCAGCAGGCCGGGCGGAGACACCATATATTTT,CASRPGGDTIYF
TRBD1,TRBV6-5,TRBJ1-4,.,TGTGCCAGCAACCGGGGGACAGGGGGGGATGAAAAACTGTTTTTT,CASNRGTGGDEKLFF
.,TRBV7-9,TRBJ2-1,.,TGTGCCGGCTCTAAAGGGTACGGGAATGAGCAGTTCTTC,CAGSKGYGNEQFF
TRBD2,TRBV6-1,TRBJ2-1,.,TGTGCCAGCAGTACTAGCGGGGGATTGAATGAGCAGTTCTTC,CASSTSGGLNEQFF
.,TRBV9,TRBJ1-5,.,TGTGCCAGCAGCGTTTCCGGGAACAATCAGCCCCAGCATTTT,CASSVSGNNQPQHF
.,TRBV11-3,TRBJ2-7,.,TGTGCCAGCAGCTTAGATAGCAGGGGGGGATCCGAGCAGTACTTC,CASSLDSRGGSEQYF
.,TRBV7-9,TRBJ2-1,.,TGTGCCAGCAGCTTAATGGTCGGCGGCCTGACACTCTACAATGAGCAGTTCTTC,CASSLMVGGLTLYNEQFF
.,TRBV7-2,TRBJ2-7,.,TGTGCCAGCAGCTCAGGGGAACCCTACGAGCAGTACTTC,CASSSGEPYEQYF
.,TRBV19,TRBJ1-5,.,TGTGCCAGTAGTATCACTAGCAATCAGCCCCAGCATTTT,CASSITSNQPQHF
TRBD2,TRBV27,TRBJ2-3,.,TGTGCCAGCAGTTTATCGGGACTAGCGGGAGGGGATACGCAGTATTTT,CASSLSGLAGGDTQYF
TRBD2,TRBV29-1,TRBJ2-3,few,TGCAGCGTTGAGCTAGCGGGAGGGAGAGATACGCAGTATTTT,CSVELAGGRDTQYF
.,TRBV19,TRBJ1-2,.,TGTGCCAGTAGTGAGACCCCTAACTATGGCTACACCTTC,CASSETPNYGYTF
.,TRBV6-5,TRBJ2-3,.,TGTGCCAGCAGTTGGGGACTTACGGGTCTCCCAGATACGCAGTATTTT,CASSWGLTGLPDTQYF